This T cell receptor beta chain was captured in a study of cytomegalovirus exposure and HLA in healthy donors. This clone appeared once. The PCR contained 60 Vbeta and 13 Jbeta primers. Profiled with immunoSEQ multiplex PCR; TCRdb holds only in-frame clones, not every one. The sample comprises 150,000 to 200,000 clones, 80% of which are singletons, and around 5.7% rests with the top ten. CDR1 and CDR2 from the germline V gene are LNHDA and SQIVND (reference sequence). The CDR3 is 15 residues long. The V end lost 1 base, the J end lost 0 bases, and 10 bases lay between the germline ends. This TCR derives from a man in his forties in good health and CMV-seronegative. The J gene is TRBJ2-7, the V gene TRBV19, with D possibly TRBD1 on 6 matching bases. The sample consisted of PBMCs. DNA of the CDR3: TGTGCCAGTAGTATAGTCGGGACAACCTCCTACGAGCAGTACTTC. This gives the protein CASSIVGTTSYEQYF.